The source of this T cell receptor (beta chain) is a study of blood T cell repertoires in COVID-19. Study-level background: Samples taken during acute and convalescent COVID-19 were collected in the United States, Italy and Spain. Nucleic acid was either cDNA or gDNA, and it came from T cells, B-cell-depleted T cells, or PBMCs.

In the authors' workflow: Nucleated cell counts were estimated from reference gene primer amplification. Sequencing used immunoSEQ multiplex PCR; TCRdb keeps in-frame clones, though not all of them. The D gene and trimming were derived from the DNA, and the V and J assignments and clone size from that table. The table shows under 400,000 clones, with around 90% occurring only once. With 5 bases clipped from V and 5 bases from J, the junction kept 8 bases outside the gene matches. Germline V gene data show CDR1 as SEHNR and CDR2 as FQNEAQ (reference sequence). The CDR3 loop spans 14 amino acids. V is TRBV7-9 and J is TRBJ1-1; 7 bases fit TRBD1. What was sequenced was peripheral blood. The origin of this receptor is a young woman with COVID-19, enrolled during active disease. The CDR3 loop reads CASSERQGRTEAFF. The CDR3 DNA reads as TGTGCCAGCAGCGAAAGACAGGGTAGGACTGAAGCTTTCTTT.